The 10 T cell receptor beta chains below all came from one sample that was sequenced in a study of T cells after yellow fever vaccination. MiXCR, applied by TCRdb to the 5' RACE reads, yields one record per CDR3 protein. The sample includes 300,000 to 400,000 distinct CDR3 sequences, 3% to 4.5% seen only once; the top ten take roughly 26%. The specimen comprised PBMCs, sampled 5 days after the yellow fever booster vaccination. Source of these receptors: a man aged 18 to 29 who received the YFV17D yellow fever vaccine.

This clonotype came up many times. The chain uses TRBV12-3 or TRBV12-4 and TRBJ2-5, with D uncertain. CDR3 length: 13 amino acids. The V and J ends lost 3 bases and 2 bases respectively, with 7 bases between them. As DNA, the CDR3 is TGTGCCAGCAGTTTCGGCTATCAAGAGACCCAGTACTTC. Its protein product is CASSFGYQETQYF.

This clonotype occurred a few times. The chain joins TRBV12-3 or TRBV12-4 to TRBJ2-3; D uncertain. CDR3 length: 15 amino acids. V was clipped by 5 bases and J by 4 bases, with 16 bases between them. The CDR3 sequence: CASSNRADTPDTQYF. The CDR3 coding sequence is TGTGCCAGCAGTAACCGGGCCGATACGCCAGATACGCAGTATTTT.

This clonotype was observed a handful of times. The chain recombines TRBV15 with TRBJ2-3; weak D call: TRBD1 (6 bases). Trimming took 1 base from V and 2 from J, leaving 10 bases between them. Germline CDR1 is LNHNV and CDR2 is YYDKDF (reference sequence). The CDR3 sequence is 15 residues long. CDR3 region: CATSRGTAVTDTQYF. CDR3 DNA: TGTGCCACCAGCAGAGGGACAGCCGTCACAGATACGCAGTATTTT.

This clonotype came up a few times. Germline and junction disagree at one end, which may indicate a read error. The chain combines TRBV3-1 with TRBJ1-4; D may be TRBD1 (5 bases). CDR3 length equals 15 residues. The V gene's germline CDR1 is LGHDT and CDR2 YNNKEL (reference sequence). The CDR3 is CASSDTGTTTEKLFF. The CDR3 DNA is TGTGCCAGCAGTGATACCGGGACCACTACTGAAAAACTGTTTTTT.

This clonotype was seen at least ten times. The genes are TRBV6-6 and TRBJ1-5; tentatively, D is TRBD1 (6 bases). Trimming took 7 bases from V and 2 from J, leaving 12 bases between them. The length of the CDR3 is 14 residues. Germline values: CDR1 MNHNY, CDR2 SVGAGI (reference sequence). Here the CDR3 DNA reads TGTGCCAGCAAGGGGGGGGCGGGCAATCAGCCCCAGCATTTT. Translation gives CASKGGAGNQPQHF.

This clonotype was detected ten times or more. The chain employs TRBV4-1 and TRBJ2-1; D is perhaps TRBD2 (6 bases). CDR1 is MGHRA, CDR2 YSYEKL, per germline. The V gene lost 4 bases and the J gene lost 6 bases, with 13 bases spanning the gap. The CDR3 runs to 14 residues. The CDR3 loop is CASSPGLLGNEQFF. The DNA for the CDR3 is TGCGCCAGCAGCCCGGGACTCCTGGGCAATGAGCAGTTCTTC.

The sample holds many counts of this clonotype. This chain connects TRBV12-3 or TRBV12-4 to TRBJ1-5; a possible D gene is TRBD1 (5 bases). Trimming shortened V by 5 bases and J by 4 bases, and 9 bases separated the two germline ends. This CDR3 is 13 amino acids long. The CDR3 sequence: CASSLRANQPQHF. The CDR3 DNA reads as TGTGCCAGCAGTCTCAGGGCTAATCAGCCCCAGCATTTT.

This clonotype was detected a few times. This chain connects TRBV11-3 to TRBJ2-1, with no clear D. V was cut by 1 base and J by 9 bases, with 13 bases left in between. Germline V gives CDR1 SGHNT, CDR2 YENEEA. This CDR3 is built from 14 residues. CDR3 sequence reads: CASSLGFGSPEQFF. DNA for the CDR3: TGTGCCAGCAGCTTAGGTTTCGGCTCTCCTGAGCAGTTCTTC.

This rearrangement joins TRBV4-3 to TRBJ2-5, with D unresolved. The CDR3 loop spans 15 amino acids. V gave up 0 bases and J gave up 2 bases, with 10 bases separating them. Germline V gene data show CDR1 as LGHNA and CDR2 as YSLEER. The CDR3 sequence is CASSQEYLGQETQYF. The CDR3 bases are TGCGCCAGCAGCCAAGAGTATCTCGGGCAAGAGACCCAGTACTTC.

The V gene is TRBV28, the J gene TRBJ2-5; 10 bases fit TRBD1. The germline V gene has CDR1 MDHEN and CDR2 SYDVKM. This CDR3 has 16 residues. Trimming removed 5 bases from V and 2 bases from J; junction bases left unmatched: 8. The CDR3 coding sequence is TGTGCCAGCAGTGATGAAGGGACAGGGGATCAAGAGACCCAGTACTTC. This codes for CASSDEGTGDQETQYF.